The 11 T cell receptor beta chains listed next were all sequenced from one sample in a study of response to subunit inactivated influenza vaccine. MiXCR, run by TCRdb on the RT-PCR reads, gives a single entry per CDR3 protein. The table shows about 480,000 distinct CDR3 sequences, with over 10% occurring only once. Sequenced material: PBMCs from blood, taken about 40 days after vaccination. The receptors were gathered from a middle-aged man who received an inactivated influenza vaccine.

The chain couples TRBV15 to TRBJ2-7; no clear D. The germline V gene has CDR1 LNHNV and CDR2 YYDKDF (reference sequence). Trimming pared 0 bases from V and 3 bases from J, leaving 6 bases between. This CDR3 comprises 13 residues. The CDR3 region is CATSREDYYEQYF. In nucleotides, the CDR3 is TGTGCCACCAGCAGAGAAGATTACTACGAGCAGTACTTC.

This chain joins TRBV4-1 and TRBJ2-3, with a possible D match to TRBD1 (5 bases). Trimming took 4 bases from V and 1 from J, leaving 18 bases between them. The CDR3 sequence is 17 residues long. The germline V gene encodes CDR1 MGHRA and CDR2 YSYEKL. The CDR3 DNA reads TGCGCCAGCAGCCGAGATCCTGACAGACCTGGCACAGATACGCAGTATTTT. Amino acids: CASSRDPDRPGTDTQYF.

The chain uses TRBV4-3 and TRBJ2-2, with a weak D call TRBD2 (6 bases). Trimming removed 1 base from V and 6 bases from J, with 15 bases in between. Looked up from germline, CDR1 is LGHNA and CDR2 is YSLEER. The CDR3 runs to 16 residues. In nucleotides, the CDR3 is TGCGCCAGCAGCCAAGGACTAGTTATGAGGGCCGGGGAGCTGTTTTTT. This codes for CASSQGLVMRAGELFF.

This clonotype occurred a few times. The CDR3 nucleotides read TGTGCCAGCAGTTTATCGGGGCGATCTGGGTATGGGGGCTACACCTTC. This sequence encodes CASSLSGRSGYGGYTF. The chain recombines TRBV27 with TRBJ1-2; D is possibly TRBD1 (5 bases). The CDR3 is 16 amino acids. Germline values: CDR1 MNHEY, CDR2 SMNVEV (reference sequence). V dropped 0 bases and J dropped 8 bases, with 19 bases sitting between them.

This chain uses TRBV24-1 with TRBJ2-2, with TRBD2 matching 10 bases. Trimming cost V 6 bases and J 3 bases; bases outside gene matches: 6. The germline V gene encodes CDR1 KGHDR and CDR2 SFDVKD. The CDR3 runs to 16 residues. CDR3 sequence reads: CATSSLAGIYTGELFF. The CDR3 DNA reads TGTGCCACCAGTTCACTAGCGGGGATTTACACCGGGGAGCTGTTTTTT.

In its sample, this clonotype was seen a few times. J is TRBJ2-3 and V is TRBV6-2 or TRBV6-3; TRBD2 matches 7 bases. V was clipped by 5 bases and J by 0 bases; unmatched bases: 8. The CDR3 loop spans 16 amino acids. Germline V lookup: CDR1 MNHEY, CDR2 SVGEGT. The CDR3 reads CASSTRSAGSTDTQYF. CDR3 bases: TGTGCCAGCAGTACGCGATCAGCGGGGAGCACAGATACGCAGTATTTT.

In the case of this clonotype: A junction end diverges from the germline sequence, so it may reflect a read error. The chain links TRBV6-5 to TRBJ1-1, with a weak D call TRBD1 (5 bases). Germline CDR1 is MNHEY and CDR2 is SVGAGI. The CDR3 consists of 16 residues. CDR3 loop: CASSYLRGVGNTDAFF. In nucleotides, the CDR3 is TGTGCCAGCAGTTACCTGAGAGGGGTTGGGAACACTGATGCTTTCTTT.

This clonotype was found many times. This sequence joins TRBV12-3 or TRBV12-4 and TRBJ2-3; D not resolved. The CDR3 loop spans 14 amino acids. Between the trimmed V and J ends, which lost 6 bases and 4 bases, there was a span of 14 bases. DNA of the CDR3: TGTGCCAGCAGCCTTGATTTTAGGCCAGATACGCAGTATTTT. Translation gives CASSLDFRPDTQYF.

This sequence joins TRBV7-9 and TRBJ1-5; 8 bases fit TRBD1. Germline V gene data show CDR1 as SEHNR and CDR2 as FQNEAQ (reference sequence). J was trimmed by 6 bases and V by 4 bases; bases with no gene match: 11. The CDR3 is made up of 16 amino acids. The CDR3 spells CASSSARTGKVQPQHF. The CDR3 nucleotides read TGTGCCAGCAGCTCAGCCCGGACAGGGAAGGTTCAGCCCCAGCATTTT.

The CDR3 DNA is TGTGCCAGCAGTTTAATAGGTCAGCCCCAGCATTTT. It yields the protein CASSLIGQPQHF. V usage is TRBV12-3 or TRBV12-4 and J usage is TRBJ1-5; D is undetermined. This CDR3 is built from 12 residues. The ends were cut back, 2 bases at V and 6 bases at J, with 5 bases in the middle.

The gene calls are TRBV12-3 or TRBV12-4 and TRBJ1-2; 11 nucleotides line up with TRBD1. This CDR3 region has 14 residues. V lost 7 bases to trimming and J lost 7 bases; unmatched junction nucleotides: 8. The CDR3 nucleotides are TGTGCCAGCACCAGGGACAGGGGGAATGTTGGCTACACCTTC. It encodes CASTRDRGNVGYTF.